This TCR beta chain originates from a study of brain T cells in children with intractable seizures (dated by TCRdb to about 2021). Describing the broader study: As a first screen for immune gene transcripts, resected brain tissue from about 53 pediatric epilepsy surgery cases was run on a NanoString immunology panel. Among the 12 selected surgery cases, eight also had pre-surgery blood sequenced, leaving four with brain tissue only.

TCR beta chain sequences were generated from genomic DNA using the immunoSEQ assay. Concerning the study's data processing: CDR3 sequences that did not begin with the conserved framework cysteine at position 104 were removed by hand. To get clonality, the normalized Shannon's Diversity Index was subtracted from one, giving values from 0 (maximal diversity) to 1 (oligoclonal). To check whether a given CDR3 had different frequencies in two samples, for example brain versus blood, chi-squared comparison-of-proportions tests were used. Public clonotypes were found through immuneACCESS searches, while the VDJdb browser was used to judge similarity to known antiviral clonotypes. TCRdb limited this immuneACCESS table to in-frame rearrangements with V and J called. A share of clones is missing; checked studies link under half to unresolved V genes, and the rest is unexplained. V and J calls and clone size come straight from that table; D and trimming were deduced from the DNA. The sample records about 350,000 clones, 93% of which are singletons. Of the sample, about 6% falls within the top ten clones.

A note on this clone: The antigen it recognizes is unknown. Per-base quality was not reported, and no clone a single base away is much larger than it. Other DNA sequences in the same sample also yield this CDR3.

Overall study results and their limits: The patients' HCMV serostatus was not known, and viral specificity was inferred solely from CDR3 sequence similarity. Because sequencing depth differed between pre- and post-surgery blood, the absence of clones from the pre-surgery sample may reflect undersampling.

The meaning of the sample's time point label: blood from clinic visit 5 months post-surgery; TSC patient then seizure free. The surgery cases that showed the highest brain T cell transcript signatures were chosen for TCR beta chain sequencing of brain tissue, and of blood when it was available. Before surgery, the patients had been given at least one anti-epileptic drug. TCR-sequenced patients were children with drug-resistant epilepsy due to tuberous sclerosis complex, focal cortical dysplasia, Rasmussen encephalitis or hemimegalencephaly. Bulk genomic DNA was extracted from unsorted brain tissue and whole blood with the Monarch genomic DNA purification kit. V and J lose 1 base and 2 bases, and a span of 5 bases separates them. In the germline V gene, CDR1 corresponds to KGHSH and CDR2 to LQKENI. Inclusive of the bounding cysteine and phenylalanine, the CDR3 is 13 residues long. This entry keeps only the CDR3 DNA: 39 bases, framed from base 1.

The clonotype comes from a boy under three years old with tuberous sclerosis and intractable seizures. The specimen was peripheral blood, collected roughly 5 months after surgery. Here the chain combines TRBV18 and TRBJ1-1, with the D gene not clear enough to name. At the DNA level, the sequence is TGTGCCAGCTCACCACAGGGAAACACTGAAGCTTTCTTT. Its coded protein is CASSPQGNTEAFF.